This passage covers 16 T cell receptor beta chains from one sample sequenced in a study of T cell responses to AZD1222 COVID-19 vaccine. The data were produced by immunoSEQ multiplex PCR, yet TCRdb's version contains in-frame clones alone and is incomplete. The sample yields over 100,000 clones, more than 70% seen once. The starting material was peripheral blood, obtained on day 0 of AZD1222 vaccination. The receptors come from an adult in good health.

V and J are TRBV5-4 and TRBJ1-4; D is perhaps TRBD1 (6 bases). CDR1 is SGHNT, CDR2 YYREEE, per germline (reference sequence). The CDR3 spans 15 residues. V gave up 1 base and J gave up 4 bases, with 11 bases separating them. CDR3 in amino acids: CASSLSEGGNEKLFF. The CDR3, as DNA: TGTGCCAGCAGCTTGTCGGAGGGGGGTAATGAAAAACTGTTTTTT. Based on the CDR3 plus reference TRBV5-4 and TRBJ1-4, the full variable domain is ETGVTQSPTHLIKTRGQQVTLRCSSQSGHNTVSWYQQALGQGPQFIFQYYREEENGRGNFPPRFSGLQFPNYSSELNVNALELDDSALYLCASSLSEGGNEKLFFGSGTQLSVL.

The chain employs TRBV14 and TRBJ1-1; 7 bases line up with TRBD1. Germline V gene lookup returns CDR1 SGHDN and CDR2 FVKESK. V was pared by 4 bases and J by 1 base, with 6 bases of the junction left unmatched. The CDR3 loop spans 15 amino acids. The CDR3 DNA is TGTGCCAGCAGCCTTCGGACAGGACGGAACACTGAAGCTTTCTTT. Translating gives CASSLRTGRNTEAFF. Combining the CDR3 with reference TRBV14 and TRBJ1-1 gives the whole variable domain EAGVTQFPSHSVIEKGQTVTLRCDPISGHDNLYWYRRVMGKEIKFLLHFVKESKQDESGMPNNRFLAERTGGTYSTLKVQPAELEDSGVYFCASSLRTGRNTEAFFGQGTRLTVV.

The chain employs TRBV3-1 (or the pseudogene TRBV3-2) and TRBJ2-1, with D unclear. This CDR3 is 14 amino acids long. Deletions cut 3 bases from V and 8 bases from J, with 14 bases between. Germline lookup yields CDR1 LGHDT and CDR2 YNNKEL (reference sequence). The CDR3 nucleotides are TGTGCCAGCAGCCAGGGCCGGTTCGGTTATGAGCAGTTCTTC. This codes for CASSQGRFGYEQFF.

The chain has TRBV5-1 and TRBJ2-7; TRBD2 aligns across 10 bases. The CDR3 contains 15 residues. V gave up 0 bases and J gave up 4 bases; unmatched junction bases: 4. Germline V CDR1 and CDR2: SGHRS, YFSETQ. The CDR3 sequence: CASSLVAGGPYEQYF. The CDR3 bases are TGCGCCAGCAGCTTGGTAGCGGGGGGCCCTTACGAGCAGTACTTC.

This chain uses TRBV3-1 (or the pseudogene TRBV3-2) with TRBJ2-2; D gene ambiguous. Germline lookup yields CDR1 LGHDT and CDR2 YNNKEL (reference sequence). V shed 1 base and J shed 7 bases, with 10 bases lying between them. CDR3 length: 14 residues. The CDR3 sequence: CASSQVVWGGELFF. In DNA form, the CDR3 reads TGTGCCAGCAGCCAAGTCGTGTGGGGCGGGGAGCTGTTTTTT.

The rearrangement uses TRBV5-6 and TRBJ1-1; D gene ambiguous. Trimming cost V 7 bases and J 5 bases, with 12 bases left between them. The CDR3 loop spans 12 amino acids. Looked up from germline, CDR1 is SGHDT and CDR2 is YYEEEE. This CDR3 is CASAQRVTEAFF. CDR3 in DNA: TGTGCCAGCGCCCAGAGGGTTACTGAAGCTTTCTTT. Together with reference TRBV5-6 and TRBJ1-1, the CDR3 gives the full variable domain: DAGVTQSPTHLIKTRGQQVTLRCSPKSGHDTVSWYQQALGQGPQFIFQYYEEEERQRGNFPDRFSGHQFPNYSSELNVNALLLGDSALYLCASAQRVTEAFFGQGTRLTVV.

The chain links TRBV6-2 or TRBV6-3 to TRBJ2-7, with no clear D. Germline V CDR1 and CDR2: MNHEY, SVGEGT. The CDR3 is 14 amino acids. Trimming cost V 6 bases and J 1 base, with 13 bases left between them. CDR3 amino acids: CASSWTGPSYEQYF. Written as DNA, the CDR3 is TGTGCCAGCAGCTGGACGGGTCCTTCCTACGAGCAGTACTTC.

The CDR3 is CASSSSRDRAYEQYF. In DNA form, the CDR3 reads TGTGCCAGTAGTAGCAGCCGGGACAGGGCCTACGAGCAGTACTTC. The gene calls are TRBV19 and TRBJ2-7; 9 bases are a match to TRBD1. V lost 4 bases and J lost 2; bases outside the gene matches: 6. Germline values: CDR1 LNHDA, CDR2 SQIVND (reference sequence). This CDR3 region has 15 residues.

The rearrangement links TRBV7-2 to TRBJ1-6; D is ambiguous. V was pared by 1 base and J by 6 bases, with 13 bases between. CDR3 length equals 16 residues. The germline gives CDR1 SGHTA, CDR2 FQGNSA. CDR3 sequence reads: CASSLGGHSVNSPLHF. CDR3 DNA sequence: TGTGCCAGCAGCTTAGGAGGGCACAGCGTTAATTCACCCCTCCACTTT.

The CDR3: CASSRQGTGELFF. CDR3 DNA: TGTGCCAGCAGCAGACAGGGCACCGGGGAGCTGTTTTTT. The chain recombines TRBV12-3 or TRBV12-4 with TRBJ2-2; 7 bases are shared with TRBD1. The CDR3 extends over 13 amino acids. Trimming took 6 bases from V and 4 from J; bases not matched to a gene: 2.

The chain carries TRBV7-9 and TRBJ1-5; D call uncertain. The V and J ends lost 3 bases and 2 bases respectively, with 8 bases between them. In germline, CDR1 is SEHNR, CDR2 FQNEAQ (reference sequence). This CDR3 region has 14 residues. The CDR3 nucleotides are TGTGCCAGCAGCTTGTCCGGGGGCAATCAGCCCCAGCATTTT. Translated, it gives CASSLSGGNQPQHF. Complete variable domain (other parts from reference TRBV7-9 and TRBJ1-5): DTGVSQNPRHKITKRGQNVTFRCDPISEHNRLYWYRQTLGQGPEFLTYFQNEAQLEKSRLLSDRFSAERPKGSFSTLEIQRTEQGDSAMYLCASSLSGGNQPQHFGDGTRLSIL.

This chain's CDR3 is CASSDPKSEAFF. The CDR3 DNA follows: TGTGCCAGCAGCGACCCTAAATCTGAAGCTTTCTTT. This chain links TRBV2 with TRBJ1-1, with D uncertain. Deletions cut 6 bases from V and 6 bases from J, with 11 bases between. The germline V gene has CDR1 SNHLY and CDR2 FYNNEI. This CDR3 region has 12 residues. Looking up the rest from reference TRBV2 and TRBJ1-1 gives the full variable domain: EPEVTQTPSHQVTQMGQEVILRCVPISNHLYFYWYRQILGQKVEFLVSFYNNEISEKSEIFDDQFSVERPDGSNFTLKIRSTKLEDSAMYFCASSDPKSEAFFGQGTRLTVV.

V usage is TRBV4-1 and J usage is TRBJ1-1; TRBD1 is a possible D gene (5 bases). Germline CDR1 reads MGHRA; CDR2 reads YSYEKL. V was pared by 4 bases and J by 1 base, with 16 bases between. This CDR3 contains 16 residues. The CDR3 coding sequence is TGCGCCAGCAGCCCAAGGTCGGGGGTCGCGAACACTGAAGCTTTCTTT. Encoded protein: CASSPRSGVANTEAFF.

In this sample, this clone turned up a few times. The CDR3 nucleotides read TGTGCCAGTAGTATGGGCATTTACGGGTCCCCTGGAAACACCATATATTTT. Protein: CASSMGIYGSPGNTIYF. J is TRBJ1-3 and V is TRBV19; no firm D call. The V gene's germline CDR1 is LNHDA and CDR2 SQIVND (reference sequence). V lost 3 bases and J 2 bases, leaving 17 bases between the germline ends. The CDR3 has 17 amino acids.

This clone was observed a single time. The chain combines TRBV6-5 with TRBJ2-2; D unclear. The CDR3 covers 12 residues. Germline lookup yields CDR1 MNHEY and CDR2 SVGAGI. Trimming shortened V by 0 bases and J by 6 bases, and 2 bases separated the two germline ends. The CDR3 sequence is CASSYSPGELFF. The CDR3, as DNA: TGTGCCAGCAGTTACTCTCCCGGGGAGCTGTTTTTT.

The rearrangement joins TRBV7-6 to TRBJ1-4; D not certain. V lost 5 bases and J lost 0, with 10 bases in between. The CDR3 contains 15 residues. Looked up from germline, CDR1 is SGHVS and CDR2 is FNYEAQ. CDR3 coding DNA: TGTGCCAGCAGCCCCCGGACGGCAACTAATGAAAAACTGTTTTTT. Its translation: CASSPRTATNEKLFF.